This T cell receptor beta chain derives from a study of blood T cell repertoires in COVID-19. Study overall: Acute-phase and convalescent COVID-19 samples originated in the United States, Italy and Spain. T cells, B-cell-depleted T cells, or PBMCs supplied cDNA or gDNA.

The V and J ends lost 7 bases and 3 bases respectively, with 16 bases between them. Looked up from germline, CDR1 is LGHNA and CDR2 is YNFKEQ. The CDR3 length is 15 residues. In the authors' workflow: Researchers report that nucleated cell counts were estimated from reference gene primer amplification. The repertoire was sequenced with immunoSEQ multiplex PCR; TCRdb's copy has only in-frame clones and lacks some. V and J calls plus clone size are reproduced from that table; the DNA served to infer D and trimming. Counted here are some 56,000 clones, 81% occurring once; the ten biggest clones make up under 30%.

The chain carries TRBV4-2 and TRBJ2-1; D is perhaps TRBD1 (6 bases). The sequencing sample was made of peripheral blood. The TCR sequence derives from a woman of 80 years or more with active or convalescent COVID-19. CDR3 region: CASTSDRHVYNEQFF. CDR3 nucleotides: TGTGCCAGCACCTCGGACAGACACGTCTACAATGAGCAGTTCTTC.